This T cell receptor (beta chain) was sequenced for a study of blood T cell repertoires in COVID-19. Assay used: immunoSEQ multiplex PCR; TCRdb lists only in-frame clones, some missing. The sample includes approximately 90,000 clones, approximately 88% of them seen just once. V lost 3 bases and J lost 2, with 9 bases in between. This CDR3 comprises 14 residues. CDR1 and CDR2 from the germline V gene are LNHNV and YYDKDF (reference sequence). Material for sequencing was peripheral blood. The rearrangement links TRBV15 to TRBJ2-3; D call uncertain. This sequence was found in a woman of 80 years or more with active or convalescent COVID-19. The CDR3 nucleotides are TGTGCCACCAGCAGCCTACCCAACACAGATACGCAGTATTTT. Protein product: CATSSLPNTDTQYF.